These 30 T cell receptor beta chains were sequenced from one sample in a study of cytomegalovirus exposure and HLA in healthy donors. Both 60 Vbeta primers and 13 Jbeta primers went into the PCR. Clones were read by immunoSEQ multiplex PCR, and TCRdb kept only the in-frame ones, dropping some. The sample holds about 220,000 clones; around 80% are singletons and the top ten take 0.63%. Sequencing used PBMCs. The source of these receptors is a man between 18 and 35 years old in good health and CMV-seronegative.

V is TRBV27 and J is TRBJ2-7, with TRBD2 identical over 9 bases. Trimming cost V 8 bases and J 2 bases; bases outside gene matches: 10. This CDR3 comprises 15 residues. Germline V CDR1 and CDR2: MNHEY, SMNVEV (reference sequence). The CDR3 loop is CASSGKVAGAYEQYF. DNA of the CDR3: TGTGCCAGCTCCGGGAAGGTAGCGGGAGCCTACGAGCAGTACTTC.

This rearrangement joins TRBV18 to TRBJ2-5, with 7 bases identical to TRBD2. Germline CDR1 KGHSH, CDR2 LQKENI. The CDR3 is 16 amino acids. V lost 3 bases, J lost 5 bases, and 12 bases stayed unmatched. CDR3 sequence: CASSPSELAGGETQYF. The CDR3 DNA is TGTGCCAGCTCACCGTCCGAATTAGCGGGTGGGGAGACCCAGTACTTC.

J is TRBJ1-2 and V is TRBV30; TRBD1 is a possible D gene (5 bases). Germline CDR1 is GTSNPN and CDR2 is SVGIG (reference sequence). The CDR3 has 13 amino acids. The V gene lost 0 bases and the J gene lost 4 bases, with 9 bases spanning the gap. The CDR3, as DNA: TGTGCCTGGAGTGTACGGGGGACCTATGGCTACACCTTC. This translates into CAWSVRGTYGYTF.

V usage is TRBV28 and J usage is TRBJ2-5, with 9 bases identical to TRBD2. The CDR3 is 13 amino acids. The germline V gene has CDR1 MDHEN and CDR2 SYDVKM. V dropped 3 bases and J dropped 9; count of bases not matched to a gene: 5. CDR3 sequence: CASSFGGRASQYF. CDR3 in DNA: TGTGCCAGCAGTTTTGGCGGGAGGGCCTCCCAGTACTTC.

This clone has only a few counts. The chain carries TRBV11-2 and TRBJ1-1; D is unclear. The CDR3 extends over 14 amino acids. Trimming took off 1 base at V and 2 bases at J, with 8 bases between the two ends. Germline lookup yields CDR1 SGHAT and CDR2 FQNNGV. This CDR3 is CASSLGQRNTEAFF. The CDR3 region has the DNA TGTGCCAGCAGCTTAGGGCAGCGTAACACTGAAGCTTTCTTT.

This chain links TRBV7-9 with TRBJ2-7; maybe TRBD2 (5 bases). CDR1 and CDR2 from the germline V gene are SEHNR and FQNEAQ (reference sequence). V lost 8 bases and J 3 bases, leaving 17 bases between the germline ends. The CDR3 length is 14 residues. The CDR3 DNA reads TGTGCCAGCGGGTTGTCGGGGTCTGTCTACGAGCAGTACTTC. Translation gives CASGLSGSVYEQYF. The variable domain in full, with the rest retrieved from reference TRBV7-9 and TRBJ2-7, is DTGVSQNPRHKITKRGQNVTFRCDPISEHNRLYWYRQTLGQGPEFLTYFQNEAQLEKSRLLSDRFSAERPKGSFSTLEIQRTEQGDSAMYLCASGLSGSVYEQYFGPGTRLTVT.

The rearrangement links TRBV2 to TRBJ2-7, with unresolved D. Trimming took 2 bases from V and 0 from J, leaving 5 bases between them. Germline assignment: CDR1 SNHLY and CDR2 FYNNEI. CDR3 length equals 13 residues. The CDR3 coding sequence is TGTGCCAGCAGTGAACAGGACTCCTACGAGCAGTACTTC. It is translated as CASSEQDSYEQYF.

The sample holds a few counts of this clone. The genes are TRBV4-1 and TRBJ2-1; no clear D gene. Germline V gives CDR1 MGHRA, CDR2 YSYEKL. Trimming took off 4 bases at V and 0 bases at J, with 7 bases between the two ends. The CDR3 loop spans 14 amino acids. For the CDR3, the DNA is TGCGCCAGCAGCCCTCTTGTCTCCTACAATGAGCAGTTCTTC. Amino acid sequence: CASSPLVSYNEQFF.

The genes are TRBV28 and TRBJ1-4; the D gene is possibly TRBD1 (5 bases). Germline-derived CDR1 and CDR2 are MDHEN and SYDVKM. This CDR3 is 12 amino acids long. Trimming removed 5 bases from V and 10 bases from J, with 11 bases in between. CDR3 protein: CASSPRVVKLFF. The CDR3 DNA sequence: TGTGCCAGCAGTCCCAGGGTTGTAAAACTGTTTTTT.

This clone has just one count. The V gene is TRBV11-3, the J gene TRBJ2-1; maybe TRBD1 (5 bases). CDR1 is SGHNT, CDR2 YENEEA, per germline. The V and J ends lost 0 bases and 10 bases respectively, with 10 bases between them. This CDR3 is 13 amino acids long. The CDR3 region has the DNA TGTGCCAGCAGCTTAGAGCAGGGTGGAGAGCAGTTCTTC. It codes for CASSLEQGGEQFF.

The chain combines TRBV15 with TRBJ1-5; the match to TRBD1 covers 7 bases. From germline, CDR1 is LNHNV and CDR2 YYDKDF (reference sequence). The CDR3 totals 15 residues. J was trimmed by 4 bases and V by 0 bases; bases with no gene match: 3. The CDR3: CATSRDGTVNQPQHF. The DNA for the CDR3 is TGTGCCACCAGCAGAGATGGGACAGTAAATCAGCCCCAGCATTTT.

This clone was seen a single time. V usage is TRBV28 and J usage is TRBJ2-1; tentative D call: TRBD1 (6 bases). V was clipped by 6 bases and J by 4 bases, with 16 bases between them. Germline CDR1 MDHEN, CDR2 SYDVKM. The length of the CDR3 is 15 residues. The chain's CDR3 is CASSNGDRLYNEQFF. The CDR3 region has the DNA TGTGCCAGCAGCAATGGTGACAGGCTATACAATGAGCAGTTCTTC.

In this sample, this clone turned up once. The chain has TRBV4-1 and TRBJ2-1, with a weak D call TRBD2 (6 bases). Deletions cut 4 bases from V and 7 bases from J, with 14 bases between. Germline lookup yields CDR1 MGHRA and CDR2 YSYEKL. CDR3 length equals 14 residues. The CDR3 sequence is CASSPEGVWNEQFF. In nucleotides, the CDR3 is TGCGCCAGCAGCCCGGAGGGAGTGTGGAATGAGCAGTTCTTC.

J is TRBJ2-3 and V is TRBV27; 9 bases align to TRBD2. The CDR3 extends over 16 amino acids. Trimming cost V 6 bases and J 5 bases; bases outside gene matches: 12. CDR1 and CDR2 (germline): MNHEY, SMNVEV (reference sequence). CDR3 coding DNA: TGTGCCAGCAGCGCGGGACTAGCTTTTGGTAAAGATACGCAGTATTTT. Amino acids: CASSAGLAFGKDTQYF.

The chain recombines TRBV5-1 with TRBJ2-2; D is unresolved. V lost 5 bases to trimming and J lost 7 bases, with 6 bases between them. Germline CDR1 SGHRS, CDR2 YFSETQ. The CDR3 loop spans 11 amino acids. The CDR3 sequence: CASRRVGELFF. DNA for the CDR3: TGCGCCAGCAGAAGAGTCGGGGAGCTGTTTTTT.

The chain carries TRBV18 and TRBJ2-3; 7 bases are shared with TRBD2. V lost 4 bases to trimming and J lost 5 bases; unmatched junction nucleotides: 12. The CDR3 extends over 16 amino acids. The germline V gene encodes CDR1 KGHSH and CDR2 LQKENI. The CDR3 here is CASSQNTGTKEDTQYF. Here the CDR3 DNA reads TGTGCCAGCTCACAAAACACCGGGACTAAAGAAGATACGCAGTATTTT.

The rearrangement links TRBV5-1 to TRBJ2-2; D may be TRBD2 (5 bases). Germline V gives CDR1 SGHRS, CDR2 YFSETQ. The length of the CDR3 is 15 residues. Trimming shortened V by 4 bases and J by 2 bases, and 12 bases separated the two germline ends. CDR3 amino acids: CASSPREPNTGELFF. The CDR3 nucleotides read TGCGCCAGCAGCCCGAGGGAGCCTAACACCGGGGAGCTGTTTTTT.

This chain uses TRBV6-1 with TRBJ2-4; 7 bases map to TRBD1. Trimming removed 4 bases from V and 7 bases from J; junction bases left unmatched: 7. From germline, CDR1 is MNHNS and CDR2 SASEGT. The CDR3 sequence is 14 residues long. CDR3 in DNA: TGTGCCAGCAGTGCCTTACAGGGGATGAACATTCAGTACTTC. Its protein product is CASSALQGMNIQYF.

The chain has TRBV6-1 and TRBJ2-5, with 10 bases identical to TRBD1. CDR3 size: 14 residues. CDR1 and CDR2 from the germline V gene are MNHNS and SASEGT. With V trimmed by 6 bases and J by 4 bases, 5 bases remained unmatched. In DNA, the CDR3 is TGTGCCAGCAGGGGACAGGGGTTAGGAGAGACCCAGTACTTC. As protein: CASRGQGLGETQYF.

The gene calls are TRBV6-5 and TRBJ2-3; possible D gene TRBD2, 6 bases. The CDR3 runs to 15 residues. Trimming took off 2 bases at V and 4 bases at J, with 13 bases between the two ends. CDR1 and CDR2 (germline): MNHEY, SVGAGI. The CDR3 DNA is TGTGCCAGCAGTTACCGGAGGGCCGGGGCAGATACGCAGTATTTT. Its protein is CASSYRRAGADTQYF.

The chain recombines TRBV7-2 with TRBJ1-5, with 11 positions matching TRBD1. Unmatched junction bases numbered 9, after V lost 4 bases and J lost 4 bases. Germline V gene sequence: CDR1 SGHTA, CDR2 FQGNSA. The length of the CDR3 is 17 residues. This CDR3 is CASSSPRGTGGNQPQHF. CDR3 nucleotides: TGTGCCAGCAGCTCCCCTAGGGGGACAGGGGGTAATCAGCCCCAGCATTTT.

In DNA, the CDR3 is TGTGCCAGCAGCCCATGGGGGACATCCGAGCAGTTCTTC. It encodes CASSPWGTSEQFF. J is TRBJ2-1 and V is TRBV7-9; D might be TRBD1 (6 bases). Germline V gene data show CDR1 as SEHNR and CDR2 as FQNEAQ (reference sequence). The V end lost 5 bases, the J end lost 10 bases, and 15 bases lay between the germline ends. This CDR3 is 13 amino acids long.

The chain couples TRBV4-1 to TRBJ2-7; 9 nucleotides line up with TRBD2. CDR3 length: 14 residues. J lost 2 bases, V lost 3 bases, and 2 bases had no gene match. Germline V gene data show CDR1 as MGHRA and CDR2 as YSYEKL. The CDR3 region is CASSQIAGAYEQYF. DNA of the CDR3: TGCGCCAGCAGCCAGATAGCGGGAGCCTACGAGCAGTACTTC.

The gene calls are TRBV7-6 and TRBJ2-1; 9 bases map to TRBD2. CDR3 length: 18 amino acids. The V and J ends lost 5 bases and 9 bases, in that order; junction bases with no gene match: 20. Per germline, CDR1 SGHVS and CDR2 FNYEAQ. CDR3 sequence: CASSLSSVAGAPLGEQFF. For the CDR3, the DNA is TGTGCCAGCAGCCTCAGTTCGGTAGCGGGAGCGCCGCTTGGTGAGCAGTTCTTC. Combining the CDR3 with reference TRBV7-6 and TRBJ2-1 gives the whole variable domain GAGVSQSPRYKVTKRGQDVALRCDPISGHVSLYWYRQALGQGPEFLTYFNYEAQQDKSGLPNDRFSAERPEGSISTLTIQRTEQRDSAMYRCASSLSSVAGAPLGEQFFGPGTRLTVL.

The V and J genes are TRBV30 and TRBJ2-5; 9 bases are a match to TRBD2. CDR1 is GTSNPN and CDR2 is SVGIG in the germline V gene (reference sequence). J gave up 4 bases and V 6 bases, and 3 bases lay outside the gene matches. This CDR3 is built from 12 residues. CDR3 protein: CACELAGETQYF. CDR3 nucleotide sequence: TGTGCCTGTGAACTAGCGGGAGAGACCCAGTACTTC.

V is TRBV6-5 and J is TRBJ2-7, with 8 bases matching TRBD1. Germline-derived CDR1 and CDR2 are MNHEY and SVGAGI. The V and J ends lost 5 bases and 2 bases, in that order; junction bases with no gene match: 8. The CDR3 runs 15 residues. The CDR3 sequence: CASSRLGQGAYEQYF. The CDR3 region has the DNA TGTGCCAGCAGTCGACTCGGACAGGGAGCCTACGAGCAGTACTTC.

This chain uses TRBV7-3 with TRBJ2-1, with D unresolved. V lost 1 base and J 8 bases, leaving 12 bases between the germline ends. This CDR3 spans 14 amino acids. The germline V gene encodes CDR1 SGHTA and CDR2 FQGTGA. CDR3: CASSLMSSVHEQFF. CDR3 DNA sequence: TGTGCCAGCAGCTTAATGTCTTCGGTCCATGAGCAGTTCTTC.

The chain has TRBV4-1 and TRBJ1-4, with D maybe TRBD1 (5 bases). The CDR3 consists of 16 residues. Per germline, CDR1 MGHRA and CDR2 YSYEKL. V lost 3 bases and J lost 4, with 15 bases in between. The CDR3 sequence is CASSHQATAINEKLFF. DNA of the CDR3: TGCGCCAGCAGCCACCAAGCGACAGCCATTAATGAAAAACTGTTTTTT.

The rearrangement uses TRBV10-3 and TRBJ2-2; the match to TRBD1 covers 7 bases. Germline assignment: CDR1 ENHRY and CDR2 SYGVKD. The CDR3 consists of 15 residues. V trimming: 8 bases; J trimming: 0 bases; junction bases outside the gene matches: 6. The CDR3 here is CAIGVRGPNTGELFF. In DNA form, the CDR3 reads TGTGCCATCGGGGTAAGGGGGCCGAACACCGGGGAGCTGTTTTTT.

The chain carries TRBV29-1 and TRBJ1-2; weak D call: TRBD1 (5 bases). Germline V gene lookup returns CDR1 SQVTM and CDR2 ANQGSEA. The germline V and J ends were trimmed by 0 bases and 5 bases, with 25 bases remaining between them. CDR3 size: 18 residues. The CDR3 DNA follows: TGCAGCGTTGAAGATCGTAGGGGTACGACGATCCTCCCTTATGGCTACACCTTC. Encoded protein: CSVEDRRGTTILPYGYTF.